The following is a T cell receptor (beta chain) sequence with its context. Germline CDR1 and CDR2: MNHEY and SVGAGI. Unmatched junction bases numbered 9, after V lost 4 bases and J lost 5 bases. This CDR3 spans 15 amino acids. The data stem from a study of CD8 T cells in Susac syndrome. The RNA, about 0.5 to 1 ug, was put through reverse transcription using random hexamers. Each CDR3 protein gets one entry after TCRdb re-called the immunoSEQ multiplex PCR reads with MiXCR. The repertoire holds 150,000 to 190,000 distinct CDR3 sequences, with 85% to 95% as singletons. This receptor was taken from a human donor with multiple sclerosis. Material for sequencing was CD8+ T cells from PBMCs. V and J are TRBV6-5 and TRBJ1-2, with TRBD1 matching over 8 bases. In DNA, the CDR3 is TGTGCCAGCAGTTCCCAGGGGGCAGGGGGGTATGGCTACACCTTC. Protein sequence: CASSSQGAGGYGYTF.